These 4 T cell receptor beta chains were all obtained from the same sample, sequenced in a study of blood T cell repertoires in COVID-19. Clones were sequenced by immunoSEQ multiplex PCR, and TCRdb holds only the in-frame ones, with some missing. The sample contains 150,000 or so clones, more than 70% of which appear only once. The sequenced sample was peripheral blood. The receptors here all came from a woman aged 60-75 years with acute or convalescent COVID-19.

The chain carries TRBV6-5 and TRBJ2-5; 9 bases are a match to TRBD2. V was clipped by 5 bases and J by 3 bases; unmatched bases: 7. Germline assignment: CDR1 MNHEY and CDR2 SVGAGI. The CDR3 runs 15 residues. The CDR3, as DNA: TGTGCCAGCAGTCGGACCCTAGCGGGGAAAGAGACCCAGTACTTC. Its protein is CASSRTLAGKETQYF.

The genes are TRBV28 and TRBJ1-1; D gene ambiguous. Germline loops: CDR1 MDHEN, CDR2 SYDVKM. V lost 8 bases, J lost 0 bases, and 19 bases lay in between. The CDR3 runs 16 residues. The DNA of the CDR3 is TGTGCCAGCGCCCCCCCCCTTGAAGAGTTGAACACTGAAGCTTTCTTT. It codes for CASAPPLEELNTEAFF.

The chain couples TRBV6-2 or TRBV6-3 to TRBJ2-1; 10 bases agree with TRBD1. Looked up from germline, CDR1 is MNHEY and CDR2 is SVGEGT. The CDR3 consists of 14 residues. The V gene end was trimmed by 0 bases and the J gene end by 7 bases; junction bases not matched to a gene: 0. CDR3 amino acids: CASSYSGQGNEQFF. The CDR3 DNA follows: TGTGCCAGCAGTTACTCGGGACAGGGGAATGAGCAGTTCTTC.

This clone was found once. V gene TRBV28 combines with J gene TRBJ1-2; D remains unclear. CDR3 length: 13 amino acids. Between the trimmed V and J ends, which lost 9 bases and 5 bases, there was a span of 16 bases. Germline-derived CDR1 and CDR2 are MDHEN and SYDVKM. CDR3 in amino acids: CASEGSTPYGYTF. The CDR3 bases are TGTGCCAGTGAGGGCTCAACCCCGTATGGCTACACCTTC.